What follows are 15 T cell receptor beta chains derived from one specimen sequenced in a study of cytomegalovirus exposure and HLA in healthy donors. PCR primers comprised 60 Vbeta and 13 Jbeta primers. Clones were sequenced by immunoSEQ multiplex PCR, and TCRdb holds only the in-frame ones, with some missing. The sample has over 200,000 clones, approximately 78% seen once. Sequencing was performed on PBMCs. Receptor source: a male donor in good health and CMV-seronegative.

The chain links TRBV9 to TRBJ2-1, with 7 bases lining up with TRBD2. J gave up 0 bases and V 1 base, and 7 bases lay outside the gene matches. The CDR3 totals 17 residues. CDR1 SGDLS and CDR2 YYNGEE come from the germline V gene. The CDR3 sequence is CASSVSAGARSYNEQFF. The CDR3 DNA reads as TGTGCCAGCAGCGTATCGGCGGGAGCCCGCTCCTACAATGAGCAGTTCTTC.

J is TRBJ1-4 and V is TRBV18, with TRBD1 identical over 10 bases. V was pared by 4 bases and J by 0 bases, with 2 bases of the junction left unmatched. Germline V gene data show CDR1 as KGHSH and CDR2 as LQKENI. This CDR3 region has 16 residues. DNA of the CDR3: TGTGCCAGCTCACAGACAGGGGGCACAACTAATGAAAAACTGTTTTTT. Translation gives CASSQTGGTTNEKLFF.

This chain links TRBV19 with TRBJ1-5; D gene unclear. The CDR3 spans 16 residues. CDR1 is LNHDA and CDR2 is SQIVND in the germline V gene (reference sequence). With 1 base removed from V and 2 bases from J, the gap between germline ends came to 12 bases. The CDR3 region has the DNA TGTGCCAGTAGTATAGTAACCGGGAGGGGCAATCAGCCCCAGCATTTT. Translating it yields CASSIVTGRGNQPQHF.

Comment on this clone: One end of the junction varies from germline; a read error may be responsible. The rearrangement uses TRBV7-3 and TRBJ2-2; D is perhaps TRBD2 (5 bases). Germline assignment: CDR1 SGHTA and CDR2 FQGTGA. This CDR3 has 15 residues. CDR3 loop: CSSSPGSTNTGELFF. As DNA, the CDR3 is TGTTCCAGCAGCCCGGGGAGCACGAACACCGGGGAGCTGTTTTTT.

This chain uses TRBV27 with TRBJ2-3; D unclear. Trimming removed 2 bases at V and 2 bases at J, with 5 bases between. From germline, CDR1 is MNHEY and CDR2 SMNVEV (reference sequence). CDR3 length: 13 residues. The CDR3 nucleotides read TGTGCCAGCAGTTTACCCAACACAGATACGCAGTATTTT. Translation: CASSLPNTDTQYF.

This rearrangement joins TRBV6-1 to TRBJ2-1, with TRBD2 matching over 8 bases. V trimming: 7 bases; J trimming: 9 bases; junction bases outside the gene matches: 8. Germline CDR1 is MNHNS and CDR2 is SASEGT. This CDR3 comprises 13 residues. The CDR3 region has the DNA TGTGCCAGCAATACGGGAGGGGTAACTGAGCAGTTCTTC. Protein product: CASNTGGVTEQFF.

V gene TRBV11-2 combines with J gene TRBJ2-3; 9 bases agree with TRBD2. V lost 5 bases, J lost 0 bases, and 3 bases stayed unmatched. The CDR3 extends over 15 amino acids. The germline gives CDR1 SGHAT, CDR2 FQNNGV. CDR3 nucleotide sequence: TGTGCCAGCAGCGGGACTAGCCTTAGCACAGATACGCAGTATTTT. It is translated as CASSGTSLSTDTQYF.

The rearrangement links TRBV19 to TRBJ2-5; TRBD2 matches 7 bases. Per the germline V gene, CDR1 is LNHDA and CDR2 is SQIVND (reference sequence). V lost 8 bases to trimming and J lost 4 bases; unmatched junction nucleotides: 7. This CDR3 contains 13 residues. The CDR3 sequence: CASGTTPTETQYF. The CDR3 DNA follows: TGTGCCAGTGGGACTACCCCCACAGAGACCCAGTACTTC.

The chain joins TRBV27 to TRBJ1-2; 8 nucleotides line up with TRBD1. The V gene's germline CDR1 is MNHEY and CDR2 SMNVEV (reference sequence). V dropped 3 bases and J dropped 3; count of bases not matched to a gene: 3. This CDR3 comprises 14 residues. This CDR3 is CASSFTTGDYGYTF. Written as DNA, the CDR3 is TGTGCCAGCAGTTTTACGACAGGGGACTATGGCTACACCTTC.

For the CDR3, the DNA is TGTGCCATCAGTGAGTCTACGGGACAGGGGATCTCCTACGAGCAGTACTTC. The encoded protein is CAISESTGQGISYEQYF. The chain uses TRBV10-3 and TRBJ2-7, with 10 positions matching TRBD1. The germline V gene encodes CDR1 ENHRY and CDR2 SYGVKD. The V and J ends lost 0 bases and 0 bases, in that order; junction bases with no gene match: 5. The length of the CDR3 is 17 residues.

The chain is built from TRBV29-1 and TRBJ2-1; 9 bases are a match to TRBD1. The ends lost 4 bases at V and 5 bases at J; junction bases unmatched: 6. Per the germline V gene, CDR1 is SQVTM and CDR2 is ANQGSEA. The CDR3 sequence is 14 residues long. The DNA for the CDR3 is TGCAGCGTTGTATGGGGACAGGGCCACAATGAGCAGTTCTTC. As protein: CSVVWGQGHNEQFF.

This chain joins TRBV6-1 and TRBJ2-5; 8 positions agree with TRBD1. V dropped 6 bases and J dropped 4; count of bases not matched to a gene: 10. The CDR3 loop spans 15 amino acids. Germline V gene sequence: CDR1 MNHNS, CDR2 SASEGT. CDR3 DNA sequence: TGTGCCAGCAGCGGTGGGCAGGGGGCGCTAGAGACCCAGTACTTC. Its protein is CASSGGQGALETQYF.

The V call is TRBV28, the J call TRBJ1-1; 7 nucleotides match TRBD1. The CDR3 is made up of 13 amino acids. With V trimmed by 6 bases and J by 6 bases, 7 bases remained unmatched. The germline gives CDR1 MDHEN, CDR2 SYDVKM. The CDR3 nucleotides are TGTGCCAGCAGCTTCAGGGGGTACCCTGAAGCTTTCTTT. This translates into CASSFRGYPEAFF.

The rearrangement joins TRBV6-5 to TRBJ1-2; 8 bases are a match to TRBD1. The CDR3 extends over 14 amino acids. Trimming took 7 bases from V and 5 from J; bases not matched to a gene: 9. Germline CDR1 MNHEY, CDR2 SVGAGI. For the CDR3, the DNA is TGTGCCAGCACGGCAGACAGGGGAAGTTATGGCTACACCTTC. Encoded protein: CASTADRGSYGYTF.

The genes are TRBV5-1 and TRBJ1-1; TRBD1 is a possible D gene (6 bases). Per germline, CDR1 SGHRS and CDR2 YFSETQ. The V end was cut by 0 bases, the J end by 4 bases, with 7 bases between. CDR3 length: 13 residues. The CDR3 sequence is CASSLVQGTEAFF. As DNA, the CDR3 is TGCGCCAGCAGCTTGGTACAGGGCACTGAAGCTTTCTTT.